Given below is one T cell receptor beta chain in context. Its antigen remains unknown. This sample is part of a study of vaccination and CD4 T cells after COVID-19. Study background: Two of the convalescents were Hispanic, and convalescents were six males and four females. Investigators took post-vaccine samples a median roughly 70 days after dose two, within a range of 14 to 241. Notes on the study in general: Within convalescent individuals, 304 out of 307 vaccine-specific clones proved to be spike mono-reactive.

Germline CDR1 reads LNHDA; CDR2 reads SQIVND (reference sequence). V shed 3 bases and J 7 bases; nucleotides not matched to a gene: 16. The CDR3 length is 18 residues. MiXCR, applied by TCRdb to the PCR reads, yields one record per CDR3 protein. This sample has more than 20,000 distinct CDR3 sequences, with around 50% found just once. The input for sequencing was CD4+ T cells from blood, taken before SARS-CoV-2 vaccination. The V call is TRBV19, the J call TRBJ2-5, with 11 nucleotides matching TRBD2. The receptor comes from a human donor who had recovered from COVID-19. DNA of the CDR3: TGTGCCAGTAGTATCGGTATGTGGGGACTAGCGGAACCTGGGACCCAGTACTTC. Its protein is CASSIGMWGLAEPGTQYF.